The sequence of this TCR beta chain was determined in a study of shared clonotypes between healthy human individuals. The V end was cut by 5 bases, the J end by 4 bases, with 8 bases between. CDR3 length: 12 amino acids. The germline CDR1 and CDR2 sequences are SGHAT and FQNNGV. This clone appeared once. TCRdb keeps only in-frame clones here, not all; method: immunoSEQ multiplex PCR. The sample comprises over 850,000 clones, about four fifths of which are singletons, and approximately 0.5% rests with the top ten. This receptor was taken from a man younger than 30 in good health. Some clones in this sample may be carry-over from other donors' samples. The sample taken for sequencing was memory CD4+ T cells from PBMCs. Subset here: CD45RA-negative fraction. This rearrangement joins TRBV11-2 to TRBJ1-1; D uncertain. The CDR3 is CASSLAPTEAFF. CDR3 bases: TGTGCCAGCAGCCTAGCCCCCACTGAAGCTTTCTTT.